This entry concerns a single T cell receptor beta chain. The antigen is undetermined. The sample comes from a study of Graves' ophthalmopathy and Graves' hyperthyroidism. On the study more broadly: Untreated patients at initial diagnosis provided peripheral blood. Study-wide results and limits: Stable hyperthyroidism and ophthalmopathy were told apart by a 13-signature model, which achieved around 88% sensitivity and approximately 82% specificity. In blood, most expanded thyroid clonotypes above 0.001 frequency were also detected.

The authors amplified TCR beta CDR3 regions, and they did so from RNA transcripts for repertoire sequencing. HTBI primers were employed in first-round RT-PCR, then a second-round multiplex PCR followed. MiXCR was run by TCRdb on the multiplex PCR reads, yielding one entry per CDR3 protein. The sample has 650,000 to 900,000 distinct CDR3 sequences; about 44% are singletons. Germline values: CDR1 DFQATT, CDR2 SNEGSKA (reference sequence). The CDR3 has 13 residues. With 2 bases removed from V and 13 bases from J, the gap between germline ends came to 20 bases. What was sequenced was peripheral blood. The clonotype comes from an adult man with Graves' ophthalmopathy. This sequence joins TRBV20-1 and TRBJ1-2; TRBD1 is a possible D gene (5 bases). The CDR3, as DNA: TGCAGTGCTAGACGCGCCGTTGAACAGGCCTTCACCTTC. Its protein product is CSARRAVEQAFTF.